The 25 T cell receptor beta chains given below trace back to one sample, sequenced in a study of healthy donors' naive CD4 and CD8 T cells. TCR libraries were built from about 0.55 ug of total RNA by linear amplification. TCRdb redid the calling of the reads with MiXCR, one entry per CDR3 protein. The sample lists about 180,000 distinct CDR3 sequences, under 85% occurring once. The specimen was naive CD4+ and CD8+ T cells sorted from blood, pooled from several donors. The receptors derive from a pool of human donors in good health; the sample pools cells from several healthy donors.

CDR3 nucleotide sequence: TGCGCCAGCAGCTCGGGACCAAGCCAAGAGACCCAGTACTTC. Encoded protein: CASSSGPSQETQYF. The rearrangement links TRBV5-1 to TRBJ2-5; D possibly uses TRBD1 or TRBD2 (5 bases each). V lost 3 bases and J lost 1, with 10 bases in between. Germline CDR1 reads SGHRS; CDR2 reads YFSETQ. The CDR3 has 14 amino acids.

The chain carries TRBV19 and TRBJ1-6, with D tentatively TRBD1 (5 bases). Germline V gives CDR1 LNHDA, CDR2 SQIVND (reference sequence). V was cut by 0 bases and J by 10 bases, with 16 bases left in between. The CDR3 runs to 16 residues. CDR3 coding DNA: TGTGCCAGTAGTATAGATGGGGACCCTTCGGGGTCACCCCTCCACTTT. This codes for CASSIDGDPSGSPLHF. Full variable domain (rest looked up from reference TRBV19 and TRBJ1-6): DGGITQSPKYLFRKEGQNVTLSCEQNLNHDAMYWYRQDPGQGLRLIYYSQIVNDFQKGDIAEGYSVSREKKESFPLTVTSAQKNPTAFYLCASSIDGDPSGSPLHFGNGTRLTVT.

The chain joins TRBV29-1 to TRBJ2-7; 9 nucleotides align to TRBD1. The CDR3 is 14 residues long. Germline-derived CDR1 and CDR2 are SQVTM and ANQGSEA. Trimming took 1 base from V and 6 from J; bases not matched to a gene: 7. The CDR3 bases are TGCAGCGTTGAAGCGGGACAGGGAGGGGGCGAGCAGTACTTC. It is translated as CSVEAGQGGGEQYF.

This clonotype has only one observation. This chain joins TRBV30 and TRBJ2-3; 9 positions match TRBD1. Germline CDR1 reads GTSNPN; CDR2 reads SVGIG (reference sequence). V was pared by 2 bases and J by 1 base, with 4 bases of the junction left unmatched. This CDR3 has 15 amino acids. As DNA, the CDR3 is TGTGCCTGGAGTCGGGGGACAGGGCGCACAGATACGCAGTATTTT. It yields the protein CAWSRGTGRTDTQYF.

The genes are TRBV15 and TRBJ2-1, with no clear D. Looked up from germline, CDR1 is LNHNV and CDR2 is YYDKDF (reference sequence). V shed 1 base and J shed 12 bases, with 13 bases lying between them. This CDR3 spans 13 amino acids. In DNA form, the CDR3 reads TGTGCCACCAGCAGAGCTCCTAACCGTGGGCAGTTCTTC. It is translated as CATSRAPNRGQFF.

Only a few counts were recorded for this clonotype. The chain links TRBV27 to TRBJ2-7; the D gene could be TRBD1 or TRBD2 (5 bases each). The CDR3 loop spans 15 amino acids. The V end lost 8 bases, the J end lost 4 bases, and 21 bases lay between the germline ends. From germline, CDR1 is MNHEY and CDR2 SMNVEV (reference sequence). CDR3 protein: CASSVGGSSGYEQYF. The DNA of the CDR3 is TGTGCCAGCTCGGTTGGGGGTAGTAGTGGGTACGAGCAGTACTTC.

The chain recombines TRBV29-1 with TRBJ1-2; weak D call: TRBD1 (6 bases). Looked up from germline, CDR1 is SQVTM and CDR2 is ANQGSEA. This CDR3 region has 15 residues. V was pared by 4 bases and J by 4 bases, with 19 bases between. CDR3 amino acids: CSVAARGNVLYGYTF. CDR3 coding DNA: TGCAGCGTTGCAGCCAGGGGTAACGTACTCTATGGCTACACCTTC.

V is TRBV19 and J is TRBJ2-5; the match to TRBD1 covers 7 bases. V shed 9 bases and J 6 bases; nucleotides not matched to a gene: 4. The CDR3 runs 11 residues. CDR1 is LNHDA, CDR2 SQIVND, per germline (reference sequence). CDR3 coding DNA: TGTGCCAGCCGACAGGGAAAGACCCAGTACTTC. Translating gives CASRQGKTQYF.

The chain links TRBV29-1 to TRBJ2-7; D not certain. Between the trimmed V and J ends, which lost 4 bases and 2 bases, there was a span of 6 bases. The CDR3 extends over 11 amino acids. CDR1 SQVTM and CDR2 ANQGSEA come from the germline V gene. This chain's CDR3 is CSVALTYEQYF. The CDR3 region has the DNA TGCAGCGTTGCTTTAACCTACGAGCAGTACTTC.

The chain joins TRBV29-1 to TRBJ1-1; TRBD1 agrees at 7 bases. The CDR3 length is 12 residues. Trimming at V came to 5 bases and at J to 6 bases, leaving 6 bases not matched to a gene. Germline V lookup: CDR1 SQVTM, CDR2 ANQGSEA. Here the CDR3 reads CSVSRQGAEAFF. CDR3 in DNA: TGCAGCGTTTCGAGACAGGGAGCTGAAGCTTTCTTT. The variable domain in full, with the rest retrieved from reference TRBV29-1 and TRBJ1-1, is SAVISQKPSRDICQRGTSLTIQCQVDSQVTMMFWYRQQPGQSLTLIATANQGSEATYESGFVIDKFPISRPNLTFSTLTVSNMSPEDSSIYLCSVSRQGAEAFFGQGTRLTVV.

This clonotype was counted once. The rearrangement joins TRBV20-1 to TRBJ2-7, with TRBD2 identical over 9 bases. Germline CDR1 and CDR2: DFQATT and SNEGSKA (reference sequence). The CDR3 contains 15 residues. V was pared by 0 bases and J by 0 bases, with 3 bases of the junction left unmatched. CDR3 residues: CSARDLAGSSYEQYF. For the CDR3, the DNA is TGCAGTGCTAGAGATCTAGCGGGAAGCTCCTACGAGCAGTACTTC.

The CDR3 DNA is TGTGCCTGGAGTGTACGAGGGACAGGGAGATTTCAGCCCCAGCATTTT. Its protein is CAWSVRGTGRFQPQHF. V and J are TRBV30 and TRBJ1-5; 9 bases line up with TRBD1. Losses at the gene ends were 0 bases for V and 6 bases for J; bases not matched to a gene: 9. The CDR3 contains 16 residues. Germline assignment: CDR1 GTSNPN and CDR2 SVGIG (reference sequence).

This clonotype was picked up one time. The rearrangement joins TRBV27 to TRBJ1-1; D unclear. V lost 0 bases, J lost 1 base, and 6 bases lay in between. Looked up from germline, CDR1 is MNHEY and CDR2 is SMNVEV (reference sequence). The CDR3 runs 14 residues. Here the CDR3 reads CASSLSYGNTEAFF. The CDR3 region has the DNA TGTGCCAGCAGTTTATCGTACGGGAACACTGAAGCTTTCTTT.

The V and J genes are TRBV6-1 and TRBJ2-7; maybe TRBD1 (6 bases). This CDR3 is 13 amino acids long. V was shortened by 10 bases and J by 5 bases, with 18 bases between the two germline ends. Germline V CDR1 and CDR2: MNHNS, SASEGT. This chain's CDR3 is CAIQRQDLDEQYF. CDR3 nucleotide sequence: TGTGCCATCCAACGACAGGACCTTGACGAGCAGTACTTC.

This rearrangement joins TRBV30 to TRBJ1-5; D unresolved. Trimming removed 1 base from V and 2 bases from J, with 12 bases in between. The V gene's germline CDR1 is GTSNPN and CDR2 SVGIG (reference sequence). The CDR3 length is 15 residues. The CDR3 DNA is TGTGCCTGGAGTGCGCAGGTCTGGGGCAATCAGCCCCAGCATTTT. This encodes CAWSAQVWGNQPQHF. Complete variable domain (other parts from reference TRBV30 and TRBJ1-5): SQTIHQWPATLVQPVGSPLSLECTVEGTSNPNLYWYRQAAGRGLQLLFYSVGIGQISSEVPQNLSASRPQDRQFILSSKKLLLSDSGFYLCAWSAQVWGNQPQHFGDGTRLSIL.

The chain has TRBV10-3 and TRBJ2-7; 7 nucleotides match TRBD1. Germline trimming cut 3 bases from V and 0 bases from J; bases unmatched to any gene: 2. The CDR3 has 14 residues. CDR1 and CDR2 (germline): ENHRY, SYGVKD. The DNA for the CDR3 is TGTGCCATCAGTGAAGGGGGCCTCTCCTACGAGCAGTACTTC. Amino acid sequence: CAISEGGLSYEQYF.

The rearrangement uses TRBV29-1 and TRBJ2-5, with D hard to call. The CDR3 length is 13 residues. Germline V gene data show CDR1 as SQVTM and CDR2 as ANQGSEA. The V and J ends lost 1 base and 1 base respectively, with 7 bases between them. For the CDR3, the DNA is TGCAGCGTTGAAGGGTGGAGCCAAGAGACCCAGTACTTC. It yields the protein CSVEGWSQETQYF.

The chain links TRBV6-5 to TRBJ2-7; D remains ambiguous. The CDR3 is made up of 15 amino acids. Trimming cost V 0 bases and J 3 bases, with 12 bases left between them. Germline V gene data show CDR1 as MNHEY and CDR2 as SVGAGI. CDR3 loop: CASSYSGPFLYEQYF. The CDR3 nucleotides are TGTGCCAGCAGTTACTCCGGACCCTTTCTCTACGAGCAGTACTTC.

The chain recombines TRBV29-1 with TRBJ1-2, with TRBD1 identical over 7 bases. Germline-derived CDR1 and CDR2 are SQVTM and ANQGSEA. After removal of 6 bases from V and 2 bases from J, the junction contained 9 bases not matched to a gene. The CDR3 covers 14 residues. CDR3 sequence (DNA): TGCAGCGTCGAACGGACAGGCCCCAACTATGGCTACACCTTC. Its translation is CSVERTGPNYGYTF. The full variable domain, completed using reference TRBV29-1 and TRBJ1-2, is SAVISQKPSRDICQRGTSLTIQCQVDSQVTMMFWYRQQPGQSLTLIATANQGSEATYESGFVIDKFPISRPNLTFSTLTVSNMSPEDSSIYLCSVERTGPNYGYTFGSGTRLTVV.

This clonotype came up once. The gene calls are TRBV6-5 and TRBJ1-2; 9 bases line up with TRBD1. Germline CDR1 reads MNHEY; CDR2 reads SVGAGI. V lost 2 bases and J lost 8; bases outside the gene matches: 15. The CDR3 length is 17 residues. As DNA, the CDR3 is TGTGCCAGCAGTTACGAGCGACAGGGGGAGTCGGTAGAAGGCTACACCTTC. As protein: CASSYERQGESVEGYTF.

For the CDR3, the DNA is TGTGCCAGCAGCTCAGGACTAGCGGCCTCCTACGAGCAGTACTTC. It translates to CASSSGLAASYEQYF. This rearrangement joins TRBV7-2 to TRBJ2-7, with TRBD2 matching 10 bases. Germline CDR1 is SGHTA and CDR2 is FQGNSA. The length of the CDR3 is 15 residues. Trimming cost V 4 bases and J 0 bases; bases outside gene matches: 3.

The chain employs TRBV4-3 and TRBJ2-5; TRBD2 agrees at 9 bases. This CDR3 has 17 residues. CDR1 and CDR2 (germline): LGHNA, YSLEER. J lost 5 bases, V lost 4 bases, and 14 bases had no gene match. Here the CDR3 reads CASSREAGGLLGETQYF. DNA of the CDR3: TGCGCCAGCAGCCGGGAGGCGGGAGGGCTATTGGGGGAGACCCAGTACTTC.

The J gene is TRBJ2-1, the V gene TRBV6-5; D may be TRBD2 (6 bases). V was trimmed by 4 bases and J by 8 bases, leaving 9 bases between them. Germline assignment: CDR1 MNHEY and CDR2 SVGAGI. The CDR3 length is 12 residues. CDR3 sequence reads: CASSSGDHEQFF. As DNA, the CDR3 is TGTGCCAGCAGTTCGGGGGACCATGAGCAGTTCTTC.

CDR3 region: CASSASQVGQQCQHF. CDR3 coding DNA: TGTGCCAGCAGTGCCTCCCAGGTTGGTCAGCAGTGCCAGCATTTT. The V and J genes are TRBV2 and TRBJ1-5; D is undetermined. Germline CDR1 is SNHLY and CDR2 is FYNNEI. V lost 4 bases and J 12 bases, leaving 22 bases between the germline ends. This CDR3 has 15 residues.

The rearrangement links TRBV19 to TRBJ2-7; D remains ambiguous. The length of the CDR3 is 11 residues. Germline CDR1 and CDR2: LNHDA and SQIVND (reference sequence). V gave up 4 bases and J gave up 4 bases, with 5 bases separating them. The DNA for the CDR3 is TGTGCCAGTAGTAAAGAGTACGAGCAGTACTTC. It is translated as CASSKEYEQYF.